This T cell receptor beta chain was obtained from a study of TIL therapy for anti-PD-1-resistant metastatic lung cancer (dated by TCRdb to the early 2020s). About the full investigation: A median age of about 59 years (range about 35-85) and a median tumor PD-L1 proportion score of roughly 5.4% were recorded among enrolled patients. A median non-synonymous tumor mutation burden of more than 1.2 mutations per megabase was determined across the cohort by whole-exome sequencing. Most of the cohort had lung adenocarcinoma, a handful of tumors were EGFR-mutant and two were ALK-rearranged, and half of the patients were current or former smokers. T cell receptor beta sequencing of tumor and peripheral blood was used to follow clonotypes across the tumor, the expanded TIL product and serial blood samples. What the research found in general, with its limitations: The study protocol defined all tumor marker inferences as exploratory. Higher clonality and lower diversity were observed in expanded TIL cultures than in baseline intratumoral T cells (median clonality roughly 6.5% vs 31%, p < 0.0001). Clonal turnover during TIL culture was high, and many clones enriched in the product were not detected in the baseline tumor, suggesting clonal contraction instead of faithful expansion. Generalizability was limited because the cohort was highly selected, with more treatment-naive, never-smoker and oncogene-addicted patients included than is typical.

V sheds 4 bases and J sheds 4 bases, leaving 15 bases between their ends. In the germline V gene, CDR1 corresponds to SGHRS and CDR2 to YFSETQ. Measured from the cysteine to the phenylalanine, the CDR3 is 15 residues long. The retained sequence is limited to the CDR3, 45 bases, with the frame set at the first base. What this sample's time point label stands for: pre-treatment sample, taken before nivolumab and TIL therapy. The baseline tumor samples were excised metastases, mostly pleural nodules or supraclavicular lymph nodes, taken from the same resection that was used to grow TIL. Tumors were harvested prior to any PD-1/PD-L1 blockade, after which nivolumab was administered to patients, and lymphodepletion, expanded TIL infusion and IL-2 were given to patients who progressed. Between October 2017 and 2020, a dual-center phase I trial enrolled adults who had stage 4 NSCLC. Samples came from a single-arm, open-label phase I trial of tumor-infiltrating lymphocyte therapy with nivolumab in advanced non-small cell lung cancer. Portions of each resected tumor were snap-frozen in liquid nitrogen and were stored at -80 degrees C. Tumor regions of interest were chosen on H&E sections by laser-capture macrodissection, pulverized into approximately 15 mg aliquots, and extracted with Qiagen Allprep kits.

Turning to this clone: No cognate antigen has been identified for it. Base qualities were left out, and no much larger clone turns up one base away.

TCR beta CDR3 regions were amplified from genomic DNA by bias-controlled multiplex PCR with the immunoSEQ v3 hsTCRB kit. An Illumina NextSeq 500 was used to sequence the TCR libraries, reaching around 1.8 million read pairs at survey level or about 4.5-6 million at deep level. Processing in the source paper ran as follows. The immunoSEQ Analyzer software assigned V, D and J genes, filtered out non-productive sequences, and reported clonality. Repertoires were compared using productive Simpson clonality and Morisita overlap index of productive TRB rearrangements between infused TIL and blood. The clones in this table, taken by TCRdb from immuneACCESS, are in-frame only. Not every clone is retained; where verified, under half of the shortfall comes from an unresolved V gene, and the cause of the rest is unknown. The D gene and trimming were derived from the DNA, and the V and J assignments and clone size from that table. The sample has about 48,000 clones on record, about two thirds of them singletons. The ten biggest clones cover approximately 5.6% of the sample.

The TCR sequence derives from a person aged 30 to 80 with non-small cell lung cancer. This material consisted of tumor tissue, taken at baseline. The sequence is built from TRBV5-1 and TRBJ1-3; the D gene identity is not certain. Read as DNA, the sequence is TGCGCCAGCAGCCCACCGAGCGGACGGGGAAACACCATATATTTT. The encoded protein is CASSPPSGRGNTIYF. Reference TRBV5-1 and TRBJ1-3 genes cover what lies past the CDR3, so the full variable domain is KAGVTQTPRYLIKTRGQQVTLSCSPISGHRSVSWYQQTPGQGLQFLFEYFSETQRNKGNFPGRFSGRQFSNSRSEMNVSTLELGDSALYLCASSPPSGRGNTIYFGEGSWLTVV.